What follows describes a single TCR beta chain. For the second PCR, which ran for about 6 to 11 cycles, a sample-barcoded 5' primer and a J-beta primer mix were used. MiXCR, applied by TCRdb to the 5' RACE reads, yields one record per CDR3 protein. The sample records over 700,000 distinct CDR3 sequences, about 25% being singletons. The data belong to a study of blood T cells in healthy people across ages. Germline V gene sequence: CDR1 MGHDK, CDR2 SYGVNS. Deletions cut 1 base from V and 0 bases from J, with 10 bases between. This CDR3 contains 15 residues. These records were also assigned to another study, of T cells of mothers and their children. In that study: From each mother came over 8 million TCR beta CDR3 reads, and from each child came about 3 million.

The V gene is TRBV25-1, the J gene TRBJ2-7; D may match TRBD1 or TRBD2 (5 bases each). Material: blood. The source is a boy aged 10-17 years in good health. CDR3 residues: CASSELRGSSYEQYF. Written as DNA, the CDR3 is TGTGCCAGCAGTGAATTGAGGGGAAGCTCCTACGAGCAGTACTTC.